This T cell receptor beta chain originates from a study of blood T cell repertoires in COVID-19 (TCRdb year 2020). General notes on the study: Samples from collaborators originated in the United States, Italy and Spain and spanned both the acute and convalescent phases of COVID-19. The prospective study material was composed of cDNA or gDNA derived from T cells, B-cell-depleted T cells, or PBMCs. HLA class I and class II types, where available, came from metadata supplied by the sample provider rather than from assay-based typing. Samples were obtained from the ongoing ImmuneRACE study (first 160 participants) and from 1,200 or so subjects provided by 6 global collaborators. Subjects who had been exposed to COVID-19, were actively infected with it, or had recovered from it provided the deeply sampled blood TCRbeta repertoires that made up the dataset. The sample metadata nearly always contained a de-identified subject ID, COVID-19 status, age in years and sex. The repertoires were released in a freely available public database intended as a resource for research on the immune response to SARS-CoV-2. Study-level results and caveats: The quantity of clinical and demographic metadata differed by source and by participant and was supplied without curation.

Per the germline V gene, MGHDK is the CDR1 and SYGVNS is the CDR2. Including the terminal cysteine and phenylalanine, the CDR3 comprises 16 residues. Here the CDR3 DNA is all that survives: 48 bases in frame from base 1. V is trimmed back by 3 bases and J by 0 bases, and the junction contains 5 bases that no gene match accounts for. Another Seattle source contributed samples from volunteer blood donors who had recovered from COVID-19. Each collaborating institution followed its own protocols to collect whole blood in K2EDTA tubes. Collaborator samples were shipped for TCRbeta analysis as frozen whole blood, isolated PBMCs, or DNA extracted from either sample type. TCRbeta CDR3 regions were amplified from genomic DNA using the immunoSEQ Assay, a bias-controlled multiplex PCR. Per the source publication's procedure: Nucleated cell counts per sample were estimated from amplification of reference gene primers within the assay. To quantify the absolute abundance of each unique TCRbeta CDR3 rearrangement, sequence reads were collapsed and filtered. For each sample, productive Simpson clonality was calculated as the square root of Simpson's diversity index across productive rearrangements. TCRdb obtained this table from immuneACCESS and retained in-frame rearrangements with V and J assigned. These tables miss some clones; where compared with another copy, unresolved V genes account for less than half of the shortfall, and the remainder is unexplained. That table furnishes V, J and clone size, whereas the DNA furnished D and trimming. The sample data list approximately 250,000 clones, and 86% of these were observed just once. In total, the top ten clones hold 2.2% of the sample.

A remark on this clone: Its antigen specificity is not known. Base quality data are lacking; no much larger clone is found one base away.

The sequencing sample was made of peripheral blood. The TCR was taken from a young man who had recovered from COVID-19. This chain is built from TRBV25-1 and TRBJ2-7; 10 bases in the junction line up with TRBD1. The nucleotide sequence is given as TGTGCCAGCAGTGACGGGGGACAGGGGACCTCCTACGAGCAGTACTTC. Translation gives CASSDGGQGTSYEQYF.